These T cell receptor beta chains were read from a single sample in a study of PD-L1 blockade in urothelial cancer. Profiled with immunoSEQ multiplex PCR; TCRdb holds only in-frame clones, not every one. The sample has around 86,000 clones; around 85% are singletons. The sequenced sample was PBMCs, obtained around atezolizumab (anti-PD-L1) treatment. The receptors shown here come from a man between 35 and 55 years old with urothelial cancer. CDR3s leave out the opening cysteine and the closing phenylalanine or tryptophan. Expanded clones get a size class; other rows say once, few or many, or leave the size out.

V: TRBV29-1; size: .; CDR3: SPTVPGQLSL
V: TRBV10-3; size: .; CDR3: AISESGTAYEQY
V: TRBV11-2; size: .; CDR3: ASTDGGYEQY
V: TRBV30; size: once; CDR3: AWSTIWTGPSYEQY
V: TRBV28; size: .; CDR3: ASSSGGRYQY
V: TRBV2; size: .; CDR3: ASSGGLLNRDEQF
V: TRBV5-1; size: once; CDR3: ASSPTAGGLSGELF
V: TRBV28; size: .; CDR3: ASSFGTGVPDTQY
V: TRBV30; size: .; CDR3: AWSLASTDTQY
V: TRBV28; size: .; CDR3: ASSLLGQGRDTQY